Given below is one TCR beta chain in context. The data were taken from a study of CD8 T cells in Susac syndrome. Losses at the gene ends were 0 bases for V and 0 bases for J; bases not matched to a gene: 1. Germline V gives CDR1 MRHNA, CDR2 SNTAGT. The CDR3 runs 16 residues. With random hexamers, 0.5 to 1 ug RNA was reverse transcribed. TCRdb used MiXCR to reprocess the immunoSEQ multiplex PCR reads, holding one entry per CDR3 protein. The profile shows around 270,000 distinct CDR3 sequences, about 91% of them singletons. The receptor's source is a human donor with multiple sclerosis. The sample comprised CD8+ T cells from PBMCs. The rearrangement links TRBV6-4 to TRBJ2-3, with 9 bases lining up with TRBD2. This chain's CDR3 is CASSDSLAGSTDTQYF. CDR3 DNA: TGTGCCAGCAGTGACTCTCTAGCGGGAAGCACAGATACGCAGTATTTT.